What follows is one T cell receptor beta chain and its context. This clonotype turned up a few times. It lacks a known antigen. No base quality information exists; no much larger clone differs at one position. The donors were roughly 39 Caucasian individuals from Russia, aged 6 to 90 years, who were systemically healthy. About 10 milliliters of peripheral blood were drawn from each donor into EDTA-treated Vacutainer tubes. PBMCs were isolated by Ficoll-Paque density-gradient centrifugation, with at least 7 million obtained per sample. Trizol reagent was used to extract total RNA from the PBMCs, yielding at least 6 micrograms per sample. For every donor, an aliquot of PBMCs went through flow cytometry to measure the percentages of naive CD45RAhigh/CD27high T cells. The sample belongs to a study of blood T cells in healthy people across ages (dated by TCRdb to the mid-2010s). In terms of the full investigation: Template switching captured roughly one uniquely barcoded TCR beta cDNA molecule per two T cells in model experiments. The donors were divided into four age groups: young (average approximately 17 years), middle-aged (under 40), aged (62) and long-lived (roughly 86). To avoid experimental bias, donors of different ages were randomly spread across the sequencing lanes. Age-related changes in TCR beta repertoire diversity were measured in the study by deep sequencing normalized with unique cDNA molecular identifiers. The study analyzed two additional independent replicas of 1 million unique cDNA reads from the same blood draw for two donors, one aged 18 to 30 and one aged 80 or older.

What the study reported, not specific to this receptor: Donor CMV infection status was unknown, potentially confounding age-related changes in expanded clonotypes. Since profiling was done on bulk unsorted PBMCs, naive and antigen-experienced compartments could not be conclusively compared. The long-lived group showed more naive CD4+ T cells, fewer expanded clones and increased TCR diversity than the aged group, suggesting age selection. The percentage of naive T cells measured by flow cytometry correlated strongly with observed TCR beta diversity. Estimates of total diversity based on one million sequenced T cells were regarded as lower bounds and as underestimates. Observed TCR beta diversity per million T cells fell roughly linearly with age, and a significant reduction was already apparent by age approximately 41.

Library generation was performed with 5' RACE. Sequencing was carried out with an Illumina HiSeq 2500. A second about 7 to 11 cycle PCR used a sample-barcoded 5' primer and a J-beta primer mix. A template-switch 5' adaptor carrying 12 random nucleotides introduced a unique molecular identifier onto each TCR beta cDNA molecule. At least 2.5 million CDR3-containing paired-end reads were obtained from each sample. The Mint cDNA synthesis kit, primed by a TRBC-specific oligonucleotide, was used to synthesize first-strand cDNA from all RNA. After uracil-DNA glycosylase treatment, a first 18-cycle PCR used universal primers M1SS and BC2_uni_R on all cDNA. The published analysis was carried out like this. For normalization, 1 million high-quality reads, each with a distinct molecular identifier, were randomly selected from each sample. Reads with shared molecular identifiers were discarded instead of being binned into consensus sequences. MiTCR, set to a Q25 quality threshold and the strictest error-elimination algorithm, was used for CDR3 identification, clonotype clustering and error correction. A nonparametric unseen species model using Euler transformation provided a lower-bound estimate of total TCR beta diversity. In-frame beta chains were kept once TCRdb had trimmed the public reads at Q25 with fastp and called clones with MiXCR. Identical CDR3 proteins give one entry, which carries the most common genes and DNA. Here the V and J calls rest on TCRdb's processing, not on the authors' analysis. The sample contains roughly 900,000 distinct CDR3 sequences, around 28% of them found a single time. Of the sample, approximately 15% is held by the ten largest clones.

The clonotype was recovered from a woman of 80 years or more in good health. The specimen was blood.

The DNA sequence is TGTGCCAGCAGCGCCGGGACAGGGGGCCTCATGAACACTGAAGCTTTCTTT. Its amino acids are CASSAGTGGLMNTEAFF. The V and J genes are TRBV7-9 and TRBJ1-1, with 12 bases in between that match TRBD1. Taken from cysteine to phenylalanine, the CDR3 has 17 residues. The only DNA kept is the CDR3, 51 bases in frame from the first base. As encoded in the germline V gene (reference sequence), CDR1 is SEHNR while CDR2 is FQNEAQ. Relative to germline, V is missing 5 bases and J is missing 0 bases, with 7 bases of the junction outside any gene match.